This record concerns one T cell receptor beta chain sequence. Sequencing used immunoSEQ multiplex PCR; TCRdb keeps in-frame clones, though not all of them. Of 70,000 to 90,000 clones in the sample, about 89% were seen once. Germline CDR1 LNHDA, CDR2 SQIVND (reference sequence). The CDR3 has 17 amino acids. The J segment lost 1 base and the V segment lost 5 bases, leaving 11 bases of the junction unmatched. This sample is drawn from a study of blood T cell repertoires in COVID-19. Study-level background: The samples span acute and convalescent COVID-19 from the United States, Italy and Spain. Nucleic acid was either cDNA or gDNA, and it came from T cells, B-cell-depleted T cells, or PBMCs.

Across 20 to 25 US areas, participants ranged in age from about 18 to 90 years. Grouping used clinical history reported by participants in a survey and questionnaire. The source material was PBMCs or T cells enriched from blood (not recorded which). This clonotype was sampled from a woman aged 50 to 60 with acute COVID-19. The chain recombines TRBV19 with TRBJ2-3, with 8 bases fitting TRBD2. The CDR3 bases are TGTGCCAGTAGTCCCGGGGGGGGAAGGGCAGGCACAGATACGCAGTATTTT. It is translated as CASSPGGGRAGTDTQYF.